The clone carrying this TCR beta chain was counted a few times. The antigen is not known. This entry comes from a study of cytomegalovirus exposure and HLA in healthy donors. This CDR3 is 13 amino acids long. Germline V gives CDR1 MGHDK, CDR2 SYGVNS. Trimming removed 6 bases at V and 1 base at J, with 9 bases between. It was with 60 Vbeta and 13 Jbeta primers that the PCR ran. Measured with immunoSEQ multiplex PCR; TCRdb has only the in-frame clones, and not every one. The repertoire has just over 150,000 clones, about 76% of them found once; the top ten carry approximately 2%. Study observations and caveats: Per a prior analysis, the majority of TCR beta V segments were productive roughly 90% or roughly 30% of the time. The study labeled 164 TCR beta chains cytomegalovirus-associated. A later analysis associated 15,000 to 20,000 TCR beta sequences with HLA alleles at a 0.05 false discovery rate. The number of N-insertions in an Asian-associated ancestry cluster was reportedly below the 666-donor mean in a later analysis.

The chain has TRBV25-1 and TRBJ1-1; perhaps TRBD1 as D (5 bases). The source of this sequence is a female donor in good health and CMV-seronegative. Sequencing was performed on PBMCs. This chain's CDR3 is CASSRVWNTEAFF. CDR3 DNA sequence: TGTGCCAGCAGCAGGGTGTGGAACACTGAAGCTTTCTTT.